Sequencing of this T cell receptor beta chain was carried out in a study of T cell responses to AZD1222 COVID-19 vaccine (dated by TCRdb to the early 2020s). Context from the whole study: TCR sequencing was performed for 233 trial participants, of whom 200 to 210 were given two doses of AZD1222 and 26 were given two doses of MenACWY control vaccine. Trial participants were enrolled by age into subgroups of 18-55, 56-69 and 70-plus years, and 148, 28 and 57 TCR-sequenced participants, respectively, were included in these subgroups.

CDR1 and CDR2 (SQVTM, ANQGSEA) derive from the germline V gene. The CDR3 contains 14 residues, cysteine and phenylalanine counted. Left in the record is the CDR3 DNA by itself, 42 bases read in frame from the first base. V is cut by 1 base and J by 3 bases, and the space between the germline ends is 12 bases. The CDR3 regions of human TCRbeta chains were analyzed by immunosequencing. Regarding the original processing steps: TCRs in the repertoires were matched against a reference library of SARS-CoV-2-specific TCRs that had been generated with the MIRA antigen-specificity platform. Breadth was defined as the fraction of unique TCRs that were SARS-CoV-2-associated. Depth was defined as the fraction of total T cells that were SARS-CoV-2-associated. Using the MIRA data, each spike-specific TCR was assigned both to the spike region to which the TCR was reactive and to a CD4 or CD8 class. Log10-transformed breadth and depth values were compared by one-way ANOVA with Sidak's multiple comparisons tests. In its TCRdb copy, this immuneACCESS table keeps in-frame sequences only and misses some clones. Where compared with another copy, unresolved V genes explain less than half of these, and the others have no known cause. The V and J calls and clone size are taken from that table; D and trimming were inferred from the DNA. Within this sample are around 150,000 clones, with roughly 90% of them counted one time only. About 3.6% of the sample belongs to the ten largest clones.

The research as a whole found: The whole spike protein was spanned by vaccine-associated CD4 TCRs, and dominant responses were seen in regions 160-218 and 743-854. After two AZD1222 doses, spike-specific TCR breadth and depth were significantly higher than at day 0 and than in MenACWY recipients. Reportedly, close to half of the unique spike-specific TCRs recognized epitopes lying outside the regions that are mutated in the B.1.351 and B.1.1.7 variants. Only five or six AZD1222 recipients were SARS-CoV-2 seropositive at baseline, limiting conclusions about previously exposed vaccinees. In the small 56-69-year group, the increase in depth fell short of significance, most likely because of low power. Because no day 14 peak-response samples were available, the repertoires could be characterized only after the peak T cell response. Participants were mostly white British and included more females than males, and it was suggested by the authors that clonal diversity may have been underestimated.

Concerning this clone itself: It has no known antigen specificity. It has no much larger one-base neighbor in the sample; base qualities were not kept.

The sample's time point label, decoded: about 28 days (+/-7) after the second vaccine dose. AZD1222 recipients with second doses at about 4 weeks or about 12 weeks were pooled, because spike-specific TCR depth and breadth did not differ between schedules. Vaccinee samples were obtained from the UK trials COV001 and COV002, which included a single-blind randomized controlled phase 2/3 trial of AZD1222 (ChAdOx1 nCoV-19) in healthy adults. Trial participant PBMC samples were collected at day 0 and day 28 after the second dose for TCRbeta chain sequencing. The sequencing here drew on peripheral blood, taken 28 days after the second AZD1222 dose. The TCR originated in an adult who received the AZD1222 COVID-19 vaccine. The V and J genes are TRBV29-1 and TRBJ2-5; no D gene is confidently identified. The nucleotide sequence reads TGCAGCGTTGAAGGCGTGATCATGAAAGAGACCCAGTACTTC. Translated, it gives CSVEGVIMKETQYF.